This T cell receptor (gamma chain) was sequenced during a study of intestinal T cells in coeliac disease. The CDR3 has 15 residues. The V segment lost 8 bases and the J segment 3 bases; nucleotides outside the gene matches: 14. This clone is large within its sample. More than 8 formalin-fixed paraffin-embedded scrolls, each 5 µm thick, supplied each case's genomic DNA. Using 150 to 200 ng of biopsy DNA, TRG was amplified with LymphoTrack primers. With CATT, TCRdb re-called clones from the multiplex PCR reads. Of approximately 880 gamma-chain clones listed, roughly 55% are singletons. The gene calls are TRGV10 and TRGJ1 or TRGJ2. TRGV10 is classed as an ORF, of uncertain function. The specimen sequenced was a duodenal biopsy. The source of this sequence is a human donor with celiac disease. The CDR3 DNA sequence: TGTGCTGCGTGGGATTATAATGTGGCTTATTATAAGAAACTCTTT. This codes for CAAWDYNVAYYKKLF.